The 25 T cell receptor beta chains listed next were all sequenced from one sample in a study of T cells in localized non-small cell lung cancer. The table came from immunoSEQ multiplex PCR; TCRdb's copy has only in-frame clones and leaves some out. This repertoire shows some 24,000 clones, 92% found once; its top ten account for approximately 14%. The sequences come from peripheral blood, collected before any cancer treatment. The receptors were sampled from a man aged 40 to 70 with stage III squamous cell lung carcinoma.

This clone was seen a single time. The CDR3 DNA reads as TGTGCCAGCAGCTCCGGGAGGGCTCACACAGATACGCAGTATTTT. Its protein product is CASSSGRAHTDTQYF. The chain combines TRBV7-3 with TRBJ2-3; 8 bases fit TRBD2. Trimming cost V 4 bases and J 2 bases; bases outside gene matches: 5. The CDR3 runs 15 residues. Germline V CDR1 and CDR2: SGHTA, FQGTGA.

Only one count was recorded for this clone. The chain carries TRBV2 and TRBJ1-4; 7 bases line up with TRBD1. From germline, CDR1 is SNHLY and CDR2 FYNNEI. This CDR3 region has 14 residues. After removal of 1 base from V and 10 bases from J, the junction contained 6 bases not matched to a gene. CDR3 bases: TGTGCCAGCAGTGAAGGCCAGGGGGGCGGAAAACTGTTTTTT. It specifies CASSEGQGGGKLFF. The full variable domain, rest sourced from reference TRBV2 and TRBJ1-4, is EPEVTQTPSHQVTQMGQEVILRCVPISNHLYFYWYRQILGQKVEFLVSFYNNEISEKSEIFDDQFSVERPDGSNFTLKIRSTKLEDSAMYFCASSEGQGGGKLFFGSGTQLSVL.

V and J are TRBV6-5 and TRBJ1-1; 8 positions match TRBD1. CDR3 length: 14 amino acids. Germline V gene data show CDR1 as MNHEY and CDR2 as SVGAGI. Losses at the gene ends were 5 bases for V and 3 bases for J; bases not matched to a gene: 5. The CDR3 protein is CASSVGQGDTEAFF. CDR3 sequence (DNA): TGTGCCAGCAGTGTAGGACAGGGAGACACTGAAGCTTTCTTT.

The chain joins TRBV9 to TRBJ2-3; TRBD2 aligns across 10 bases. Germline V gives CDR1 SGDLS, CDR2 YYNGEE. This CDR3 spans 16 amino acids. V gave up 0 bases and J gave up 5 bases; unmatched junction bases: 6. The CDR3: CASSVGPSGGQDTQYF. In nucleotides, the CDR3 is TGTGCCAGCAGCGTAGGGCCTAGCGGGGGTCAAGATACGCAGTATTTT.

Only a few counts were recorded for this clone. The CDR3 spells CASSVASGGGTYEQYF. For the CDR3, the DNA is TGTGCCAGCAGCGTAGCTAGCGGGGGGGGTACCTACGAGCAGTACTTC. The genes are TRBV9 and TRBJ2-7; 12 bases are a match to TRBD2. CDR3 length equals 16 residues. The trim removed 0 bases at V and 2 bases at J, leaving 3 bases unmatched. The germline V gene encodes CDR1 SGDLS and CDR2 YYNGEE.

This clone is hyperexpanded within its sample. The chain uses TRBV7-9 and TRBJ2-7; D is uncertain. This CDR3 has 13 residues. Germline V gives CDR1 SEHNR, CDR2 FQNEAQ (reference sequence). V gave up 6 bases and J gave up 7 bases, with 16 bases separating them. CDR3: CASRKGVLGEQYF. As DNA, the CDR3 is TGTGCCAGCAGAAAAGGCGTGCTGGGAGAGCAGTACTTC.

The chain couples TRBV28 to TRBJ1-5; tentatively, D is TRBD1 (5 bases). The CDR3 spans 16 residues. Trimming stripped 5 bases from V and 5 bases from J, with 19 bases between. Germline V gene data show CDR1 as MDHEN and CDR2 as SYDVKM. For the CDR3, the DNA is TGTGCCAGCAGTGTCTACGGTAGGGGTAGGGATCAGCCCCAGCATTTT. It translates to CASSVYGRGRDQPQHF.

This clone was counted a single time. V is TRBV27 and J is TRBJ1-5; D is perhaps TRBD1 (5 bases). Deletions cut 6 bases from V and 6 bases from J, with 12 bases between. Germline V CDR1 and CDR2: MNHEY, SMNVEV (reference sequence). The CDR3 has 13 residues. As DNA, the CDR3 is TGTGCCAGCAGGCTGGACATTTCTCAGCCCCAGCATTTT. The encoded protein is CASRLDISQPQHF.

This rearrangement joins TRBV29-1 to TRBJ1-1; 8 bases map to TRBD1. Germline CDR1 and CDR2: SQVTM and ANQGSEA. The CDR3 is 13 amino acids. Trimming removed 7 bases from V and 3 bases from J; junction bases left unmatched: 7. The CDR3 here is CSGRTGPYTEAFF. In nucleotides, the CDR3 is TGCAGCGGCCGGACAGGGCCCTACACTGAAGCTTTCTTT.

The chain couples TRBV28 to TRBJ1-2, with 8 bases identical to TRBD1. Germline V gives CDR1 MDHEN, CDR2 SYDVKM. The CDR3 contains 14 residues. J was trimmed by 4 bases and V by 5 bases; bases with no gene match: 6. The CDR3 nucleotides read TGTGCCAGCAGTCGGACAGGGCGGAGCTATGGCTACACCTTC. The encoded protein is CASSRTGRSYGYTF.

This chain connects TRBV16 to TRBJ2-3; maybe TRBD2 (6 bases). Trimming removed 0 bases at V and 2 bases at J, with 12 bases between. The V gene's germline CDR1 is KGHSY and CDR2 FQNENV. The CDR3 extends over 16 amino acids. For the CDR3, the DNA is TGTGCCAGCAGCCAATCGGTGCGGGGACCCACAGATACGCAGTATTTT. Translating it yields CASSQSVRGPTDTQYF.

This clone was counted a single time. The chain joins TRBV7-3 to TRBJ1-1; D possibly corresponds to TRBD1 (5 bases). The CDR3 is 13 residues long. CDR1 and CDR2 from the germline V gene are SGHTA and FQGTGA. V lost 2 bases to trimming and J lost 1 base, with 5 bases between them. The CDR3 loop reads CASSLGQNTEAFF. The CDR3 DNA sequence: TGTGCCAGCAGCTTAGGACAGAACACTGAAGCTTTCTTT.

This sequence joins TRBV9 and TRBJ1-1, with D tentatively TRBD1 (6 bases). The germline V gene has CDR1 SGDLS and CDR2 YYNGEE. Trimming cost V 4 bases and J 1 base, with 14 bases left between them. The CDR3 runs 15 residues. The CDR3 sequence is CASSPRQAANTEAFF. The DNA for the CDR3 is TGTGCCAGCAGCCCCAGACAGGCGGCGAACACTGAAGCTTTCTTT.

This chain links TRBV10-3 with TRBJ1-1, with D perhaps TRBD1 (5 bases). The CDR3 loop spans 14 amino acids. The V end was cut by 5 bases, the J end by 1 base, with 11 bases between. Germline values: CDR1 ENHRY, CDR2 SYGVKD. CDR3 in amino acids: CAISTGSRNTEAFF. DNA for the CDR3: TGTGCCATCAGTACAGGCAGCCGGAACACTGAAGCTTTCTTT.

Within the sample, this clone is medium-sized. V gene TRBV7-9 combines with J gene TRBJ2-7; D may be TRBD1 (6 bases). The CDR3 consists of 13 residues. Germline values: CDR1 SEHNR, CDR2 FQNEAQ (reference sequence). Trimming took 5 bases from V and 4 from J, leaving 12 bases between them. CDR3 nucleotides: TGTGCCAGCAGCCCGCAGGACAGTTACGAGCAGTACTTC. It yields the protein CASSPQDSYEQYF.

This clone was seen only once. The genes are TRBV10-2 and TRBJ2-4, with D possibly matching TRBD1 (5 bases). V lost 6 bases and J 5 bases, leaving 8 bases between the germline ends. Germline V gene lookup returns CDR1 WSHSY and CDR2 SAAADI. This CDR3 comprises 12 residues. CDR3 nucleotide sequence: TGCGCCAGCAGGGAACAGGAAAACATTCAGTACTTC. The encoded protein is CASREQENIQYF.

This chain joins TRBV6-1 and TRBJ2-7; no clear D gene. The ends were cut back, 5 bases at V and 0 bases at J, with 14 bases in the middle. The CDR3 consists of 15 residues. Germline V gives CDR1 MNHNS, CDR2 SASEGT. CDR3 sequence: CASSQPLGSSYEQYF. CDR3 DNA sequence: TGTGCCAGCAGTCAACCTCTGGGAAGCTCCTACGAGCAGTACTTC.

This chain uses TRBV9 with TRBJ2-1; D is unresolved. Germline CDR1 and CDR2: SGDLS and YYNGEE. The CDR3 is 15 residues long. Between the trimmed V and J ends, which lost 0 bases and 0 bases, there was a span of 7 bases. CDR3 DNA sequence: TGTGCCAGCAGCGTAGAAGCGAGCTCCTACAATGAGCAGTTCTTC. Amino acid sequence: CASSVEASSYNEQFF.

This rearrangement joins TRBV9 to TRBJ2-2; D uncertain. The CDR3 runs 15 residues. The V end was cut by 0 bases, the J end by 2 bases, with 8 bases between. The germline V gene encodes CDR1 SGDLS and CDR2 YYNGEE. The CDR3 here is CASSVGSTNTGELFF. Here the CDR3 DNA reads TGTGCCAGCAGCGTAGGTAGTACCAACACCGGGGAGCTGTTTTTT.

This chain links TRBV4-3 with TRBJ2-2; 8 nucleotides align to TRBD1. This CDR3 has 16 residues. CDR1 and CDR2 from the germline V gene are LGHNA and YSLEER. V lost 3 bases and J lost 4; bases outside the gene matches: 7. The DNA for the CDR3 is TGCGCCAGCAGCCAGGCGGACAGGGTTGCCACCGGGGAGCTGTTTTTT. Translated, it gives CASSQADRVATGELFF.

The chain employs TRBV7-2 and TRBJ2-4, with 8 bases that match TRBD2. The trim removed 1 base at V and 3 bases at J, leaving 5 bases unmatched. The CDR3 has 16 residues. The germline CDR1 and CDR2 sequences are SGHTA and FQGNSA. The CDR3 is CASSLGTGLDKNIQYF. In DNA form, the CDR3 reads TGTGCCAGCAGCTTAGGGACGGGACTAGACAAAAACATTCAGTACTTC.

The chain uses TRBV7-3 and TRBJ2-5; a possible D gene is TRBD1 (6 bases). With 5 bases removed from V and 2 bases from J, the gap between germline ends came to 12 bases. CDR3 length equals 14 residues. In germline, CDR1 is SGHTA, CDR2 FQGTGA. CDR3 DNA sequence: TGTGCCAGCAGCCAGGGGACCTATCAAGAGACCCAGTACTTC. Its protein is CASSQGTYQETQYF.

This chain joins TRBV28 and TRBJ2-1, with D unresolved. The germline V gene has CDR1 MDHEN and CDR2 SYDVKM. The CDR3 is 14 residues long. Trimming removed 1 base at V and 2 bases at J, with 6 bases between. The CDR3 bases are TGTGCCAGCAGTTTATCCGCCCCCTACAATGAGCAGTTCTTC. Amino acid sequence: CASSLSAPYNEQFF.

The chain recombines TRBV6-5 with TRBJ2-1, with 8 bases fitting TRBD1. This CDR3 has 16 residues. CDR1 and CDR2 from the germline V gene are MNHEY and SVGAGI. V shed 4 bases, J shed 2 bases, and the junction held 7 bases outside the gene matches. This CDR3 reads CASSSLMDRAYNEQFF. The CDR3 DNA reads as TGTGCCAGCAGTTCACTAATGGACAGGGCCTACAATGAGCAGTTCTTC.

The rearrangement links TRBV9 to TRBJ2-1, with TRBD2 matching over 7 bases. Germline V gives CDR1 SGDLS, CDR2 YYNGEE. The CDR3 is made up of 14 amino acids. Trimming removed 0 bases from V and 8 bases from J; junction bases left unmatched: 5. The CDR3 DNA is TGTGCCAGCAGCGTAGAGAGACTAGCCCATGAGCAGTTCTTC. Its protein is CASSVERLAHEQFF.